This is a list of T cell receptor beta chains from one sample in a study of cytomegalovirus exposure and HLA in healthy donors. The assay was immunoSEQ multiplex PCR, and TCRdb's table has in-frame clones only and misses some. The repertoire holds more than 45,000 clones, roughly 85% seen once, with 1.5% to 2% in the top ten. Sequencing was done on a sample of PBMCs. All receptors come from a man aged 25-45 years in good health and CMV-seronegative. Each CDR3 is given with its conserved first and last residue. Fields, in order: J gene, V gene, D gene, clone size, CDR3 protein, CDR3 DNA. The D gene is left open where the match is weak. The listing skips clone size in some rows; elsewhere it reads once, few, many or a size class.

J: TRBJ2-5; V: TRBV9; D: -; size: once; CDR3: CASSPQAGFQETQYF; DNA: TGTGCCAGCAGCCCCCAGGCAGGCTTCCAAGAGACCCAGTACTTC
J: TRBJ2-7; V: TRBV5-1; D: TRBD2; size: -; CDR3: CASSYYTSGTRYEQYF; DNA: TGCGCCAGCAGCTACTATACTAGCGGGACCCGCTACGAGCAGTACTTC
J: TRBJ2-1; V: TRBV4-1; D: TRBD2; size: -; CDR3: CASSQDRGGARNEQFF; DNA: TGCGCCAGCAGCCAAGACCGCGGGGGGGCGCGTAATGAGCAGTTCTTC
J: TRBJ2-6; V: TRBV12-5; D: TRBD1; size: -; CDR3: CASGTGQGAWAGANVLTF; DNA: TGTGCTAGTGGAACAGGGCAGGGGGCCTGGGCTGGGGCCAACGTCCTGACTTTC
J: TRBJ2-7; V: TRBV2; D: -; size: -; CDR3: CASSADRDYEQYF; DNA: TGTGCCAGCAGCGCCGACCGGGACTACGAGCAGTACTTC
J: TRBJ1-4; V: TRBV30; D: -; size: -; CDR3: CAYELPSPLSFTNEKLFF; DNA: TGTGCCTACGAACTGCCCTCACCCCTATCTTTTACCAATGAAAAACTGTTTTTT
J: TRBJ2-5; V: TRBV4-3; D: -; size: once; CDR3: CASSQGNRIQETQYF; DNA: TGCGCCAGCAGCCAAGGGAACAGGATCCAAGAGACCCAGTACTTC
J: TRBJ1-2; V: TRBV6-6; D: -; size: few; CDR3: CASSYQGNYTF; DNA: TGTGCCAGCAGTTATCAGGGAAATTACACCTTC
J: TRBJ2-7; V: TRBV5-5; D: TRBD2; size: -; CDR3: CASSLQAGEGVEQYF; DNA: TGTGCCAGCAGCTTACAGGCGGGAGAGGGAGTCGAGCAGTACTTC
J: TRBJ1-1; V: TRBV18; D: -; size: -; CDR3: CASSPSEGLGNTEAFF; DNA: TGTGCCAGCTCACCCTCAGAGGGTTTAGGGAACACTGAAGCTTTCTTT
J: TRBJ2-3; V: TRBV4-1; D: -; size: -; CDR3: CASSQNRVGSTDTQYF; DNA: TGCGCCAGCAGCCAAAACAGGGTCGGGAGCACAGATACGCAGTATTTT
J: TRBJ2-7; V: TRBV5-1; D: TRBD1; size: -; CDR3: CASSLAPGTAYEQYF; DNA: TGCGCCAGCAGCTTGGCGCCAGGGACAGCCTACGAGCAGTACTTC
J: TRBJ2-1; V: TRBV10-3; D: -; size: -; CDR3: CAIRDPRSEKGSYNEQFF; DNA: TGTGCCATCAGGGATCCCAGAAGCGAAAAGGGGTCCTACAATGAGCAGTTCTTC
J: TRBJ2-2; V: TRBV2; D: TRBD1; size: -; CDR3: CASSAQGANTGELFF; DNA: TGTGCCAGCAGTGCCCAGGGGGCCAACACCGGGGAGCTGTTTTTT
J: TRBJ1-2; V: TRBV4-3; D: TRBD1; size: -; CDR3: CASSQEGQGNYGYTF; DNA: TGCGCCAGCAGCCAAGAAGGACAGGGTAACTATGGCTACACCTTC
J: TRBJ1-2; V: TRBV30; D: -; size: -; CDR3: CAWRRGRGGYTF; DNA: TGTGCCTGGAGACGAGGACGGGGAGGCTACACCTTC
J: TRBJ1-3; V: TRBV30; D: -; size: -; CDR3: CAWSTSGQSIGNTIYF; DNA: TGTGCCTGGAGTACCTCCGGACAGTCGATTGGAAACACCATATATTTT
J: TRBJ2-3; V: TRBV18; D: TRBD1; size: few; CDR3: CASSPMGQGTDTQYF; DNA: TGTGCCAGCTCACCAATGGGACAGGGCACAGATACGCAGTATTTT
J: TRBJ2-1; V: TRBV4-1; D: TRBD2; size: once; CDR3: CASSQSGGAYNEQFF; DNA: TGCGCCAGCAGCCAGAGCGGGGGGGCTTACAATGAGCAGTTCTTC
J: TRBJ2-1; V: TRBV2; D: TRBD2; size: -; CDR3: CASTQRGDAGNEQFF; DNA: TGTGCCAGCACCCAACGGGGGGACGCCGGTAATGAGCAGTTCTTC
J: TRBJ1-4; V: TRBV19; D: -; size: once; CDR3: CASSSGGGTTNEKLFF; DNA: TGTGCCAGTTCTAGCGGAGGGGGGACAACTAATGAAAAACTGTTTTTT
J: TRBJ2-6; V: TRBV15; D: -; size: -; CDR3: CATSRDLVGGAGANVLTF; DNA: TGTGCCACCAGCAGAGATCTCGTCGGGGGAGCTGGGGCCAACGTCCTGACTTTC
J: TRBJ2-7; V: TRBV19; D: TRBD1; size: -; CDR3: CASSIQGAYEQYF; DNA: TGTGCCAGTAGTATCCAGGGGGCCTACGAGCAGTACTTC
J: TRBJ1-4; V: TRBV7-9; D: -; size: few; CDR3: CASSLGFGEKLFF; DNA: TGTGCCAGCAGCTTAGGCTTTGGCGAAAAACTGTTTTTT
J: TRBJ2-7; V: TRBV5-1; D: TRBD1; size: -; CDR3: CASSLLRTGFNEQYF; DNA: TGCGCCAGCAGCTTGTTGAGGACAGGGTTCAACGAGCAGTACTTC
J: TRBJ2-2; V: TRBV14; D: -; size: -; CDR3: CASSHFGSRGDTGELFF; DNA: TGTGCCAGCAGCCATTTTGGTAGCAGGGGGGACACCGGGGAGCTGTTTTTT
J: TRBJ2-1; V: TRBV7-9; D: TRBD1; size: -; CDR3: CASSLTGTALNEQFF; DNA: TGTGCCAGCAGCTTAACCGGGACAGCCTTGAATGAGCAGTTCTTC
J: TRBJ2-1; V: TRBV2; D: TRBD1; size: -; CDR3: CASSRWTGGYNEQFF; DNA: TGTGCCAGCAGCCGTTGGACAGGGGGCTACAATGAGCAGTTCTTC
J: TRBJ2-2; V: TRBV2; D: TRBD2; size: -; CDR3: CASTISGRANTGELFF; DNA: TGTGCCAGCACCATAAGCGGGAGGGCGAACACCGGGGAGCTGTTTTTT
J: TRBJ2-1; V: TRBV23-1; D: TRBD1; size: -; CDR3: CASSHPGTARFCEQFF; DNA: TGCGCCAGCAGTCATCCCGGGACAGCCCGTTTTTGTGAGCAGTTCTTC
J: TRBJ2-7; V: TRBV28; D: TRBD2; size: -; CDR3: CASSYGGRAKPYEQYF; DNA: TGTGCCAGCAGTTATGGCGGGAGGGCCAAACCCTACGAGCAGTACTTC
J: TRBJ2-3; V: TRBV6-1; D: TRBD1; size: -; CDR3: CASSEGDSFTDTQYF; DNA: TGTGCCAGCAGTGAAGGGGACAGCTTCACAGATACGCAGTATTTT
J: TRBJ2-1; V: TRBV5-8; D: TRBD2; size: -; CDR3: CASSRGTSGGRDNEQFF; DNA: TGTGCCAGCAGCCGTGGGACTAGCGGGGGCCGGGACAATGAGCAGTTCTTC
J: TRBJ2-7; V: TRBV6-5; D: TRBD2; size: -; CDR3: CASSPRRETYEQYF; DNA: TGTGCCAGCAGCCCGCGGCGGGAGACCTACGAGCAGTACTTC
J: TRBJ2-5; V: TRBV29-1; D: -; size: -; CDR3: CSVGPGQQERETQYF; DNA: TGCAGCGTTGGCCCAGGGCAACAAGAGCGCGAGACCCAGTACTTC
J: TRBJ1-1; V: TRBV10-2; D: TRBD1; size: -; CDR3: CASSASSTGGGTEAFF; DNA: TGCGCCAGCAGCGCCTCCTCGACAGGGGGCGGCACTGAAGCTTTCTTT
J: TRBJ1-1; V: TRBV29-1; D: -; size: -; CDR3: CSVDSGIGANTEAFF; DNA: TGCAGCGTTGATTCGGGGATCGGAGCGAACACTGAAGCTTTCTTT
J: TRBJ2-5; V: TRBV10-3; D: TRBD1; size: few; CDR3: CAIRGTGEGETQYF; DNA: TGTGCCATCCGTGGGACAGGTGAAGGGGAGACCCAGTACTTC
J: TRBJ1-3; V: TRBV10-3; D: -; size: few; CDR3: CAISDGSSGNTIYF; DNA: TGTGCCATCAGTGACGGGAGCTCTGGAAACACCATATATTTT
J: TRBJ1-2; V: TRBV5-4; D: -; size: -; CDR3: CASSGGGPFRGYTF; DNA: TGTGCCAGCAGCGGGGGAGGGCCCTTTAGGGGCTACACCTTC
J: TRBJ1-4; V: TRBV6-6; D: TRBD1; size: few; CDR3: CATSGGRGKLFF; DNA: TGTGCCACTTCAGGGGGGCGGGGAAAACTGTTTTTT
J: TRBJ2-7; V: TRBV7-3; D: TRBD2; size: -; CDR3: CASSPGTSAYEQYF; DNA: TGTGCCAGCAGCCCCGGGACTAGCGCCTACGAGCAGTACTTC
J: TRBJ2-1; V: TRBV27; D: -; size: -; CDR3: CASSRTMYNEQFF; DNA: TGTGCCAGCAGTCGGACTATGTACAATGAGCAGTTCTTC
J: TRBJ2-2; V: TRBV11-3; D: -; size: -; CDR3: CASSRKQNTGELFF; DNA: TGTGCCAGCAGCCGCAAACAGAACACCGGGGAGCTGTTTTTT
J: TRBJ2-1; V: TRBV6-4; D: -; size: few; CDR3: CASSLDGNEQFF; DNA: TGTGCCAGCAGCCTAGACGGGAATGAGCAGTTCTTC
J: TRBJ2-3; V: TRBV11-2; D: TRBD2; size: -; CDR3: CASSLILAGADTQYF; DNA: TGTGCCAGCAGCTTAATACTAGCGGGAGCAGATACGCAGTATTTT
J: TRBJ2-5; V: TRBV28; D: -; size: once; CDR3: CASSPGDSLTETQYF; DNA: TGTGCCAGCAGTCCGGGGGACAGTCTCACGGAGACCCAGTACTTC
J: TRBJ1-2; V: TRBV7-2; D: -; size: -; CDR3: CASSLERSYGYTF; DNA: TGTGCCAGCAGCTTAGAACGGAGCTATGGCTACACCTTC
J: TRBJ2-1; V: TRBV5-4; D: TRBD2; size: few; CDR3: CASSLTSGGYNEQFF; DNA: TGTGCCAGCAGCCTCACCTCGGGGGGGTACAATGAGCAGTTCTTC
J: TRBJ2-7; V: TRBV15; D: -; size: -; CDR3: CATSRDFSGAYEQYF; DNA: TGTGCCACCAGCAGAGATTTCTCAGGGGCCTACGAGCAGTACTTC
J: TRBJ2-7; V: TRBV29-1; D: -; size: few; CDR3: CSVDPKPRGYEQYF; DNA: TGCAGCGTAGACCCTAAGCCAAGGGGCTACGAGCAGTACTTC
J: TRBJ2-7; V: TRBV7-2; D: TRBD2; size: -; CDR3: CASKWGEGPYEQYF; DNA: TGTGCCAGCAAATGGGGGGAGGGCCCCTACGAGCAGTACTTC
J: TRBJ2-2; V: TRBV5-4; D: TRBD2; size: -; CDR3: CARLSGLAGDTGELFF; DNA: TGTGCCCGCCTCTCGGGACTAGCGGGGGACACCGGGGAGCTGTTTTTT
J: TRBJ1-5; V: TRBV6-6; D: -; size: -; CDR3: CASSYGGDYQPQHF; DNA: TGTGCCAGCAGTTACGGAGGGGACTATCAGCCCCAGCATTTT
J: TRBJ1-1; V: TRBV11-1; D: TRBD1; size: few; CDR3: CASSRLGQKHTEAFF; DNA: TGTGCCAGCAGCCGATTGGGACAGAAGCACACTGAAGCTTTCTTT
J: TRBJ1-4; V: TRBV9; D: -; size: -; CDR3: CASSVTGTTTNEKLFF; DNA: TGTGCCAGCAGCGTAACAGGGACTACAACTAATGAAAAACTGTTTTTT
J: TRBJ2-7; V: TRBV4-2; D: -; size: -; CDR3: CASSQDHGFGEQYF; DNA: TGTGCCAGCAGCCAAGATCACGGGTTCGGCGAGCAGTACTTC
J: TRBJ2-3; V: TRBV2; D: -; size: once; CDR3: CASRSGRGPRTDTQYF; DNA: TGTGCCAGCAGATCCGGGAGGGGGCCGAGAACAGATACGCAGTATTTT
J: TRBJ1-3; V: TRBV4-2; D: -; size: -; CDR3: CASSQERLQGISGNTIYF; DNA: TGTGCCAGCAGCCAAGAACGCCTCCAGGGGATCTCTGGAAACACCATATATTTT